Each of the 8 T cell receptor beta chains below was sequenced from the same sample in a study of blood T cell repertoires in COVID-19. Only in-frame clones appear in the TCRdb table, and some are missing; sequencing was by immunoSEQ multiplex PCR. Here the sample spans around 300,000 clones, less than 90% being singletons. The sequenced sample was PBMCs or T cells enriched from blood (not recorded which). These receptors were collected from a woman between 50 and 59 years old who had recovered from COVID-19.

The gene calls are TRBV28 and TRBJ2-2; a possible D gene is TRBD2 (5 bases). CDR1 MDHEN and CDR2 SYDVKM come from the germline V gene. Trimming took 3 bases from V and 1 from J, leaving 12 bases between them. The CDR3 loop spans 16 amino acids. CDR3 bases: TGTGCCAGCAGTTTGGCGGGCGCCCAGAACACCGGGGAGCTGTTTTTT. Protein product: CASSLAGAQNTGELFF.

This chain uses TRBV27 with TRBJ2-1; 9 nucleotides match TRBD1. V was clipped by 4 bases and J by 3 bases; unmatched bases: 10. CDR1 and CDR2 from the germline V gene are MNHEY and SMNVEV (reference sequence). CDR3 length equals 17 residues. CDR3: CASSSIRTGVNYNEQFF. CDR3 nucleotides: TGTGCCAGCAGTTCAATTCGGACAGGGGTAAACTACAATGAGCAGTTCTTC.

The CDR3 region is CASRGQGWCGYTF. The DNA of the CDR3 is TGCGCCAGCAGGGGACAGGGGTGGTGTGGCTACACCTTC. V gene TRBV23-1 combines with J gene TRBJ1-2; 10 nucleotides align to TRBD1. TRBV23-1 is an ORF for which the function is uncertain. V lost 6 bases and J lost 7; bases outside the gene matches: 5. The CDR3 extends over 13 amino acids.

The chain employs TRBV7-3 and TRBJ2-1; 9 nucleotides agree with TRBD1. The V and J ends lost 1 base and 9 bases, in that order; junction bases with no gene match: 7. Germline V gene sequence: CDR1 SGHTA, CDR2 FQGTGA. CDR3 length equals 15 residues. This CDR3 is CASSLISGQGGEQFF. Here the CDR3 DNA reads TGTGCCAGCAGCTTAATCTCGGGACAGGGAGGTGAGCAGTTCTTC.

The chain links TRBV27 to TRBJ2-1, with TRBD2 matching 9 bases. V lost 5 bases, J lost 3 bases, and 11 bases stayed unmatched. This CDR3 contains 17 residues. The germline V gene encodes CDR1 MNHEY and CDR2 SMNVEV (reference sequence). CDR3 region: CASSPPLLAGFYNEQFF. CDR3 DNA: TGTGCCAGCAGTCCCCCCCTCCTAGCGGGGTTCTACAATGAGCAGTTCTTC.

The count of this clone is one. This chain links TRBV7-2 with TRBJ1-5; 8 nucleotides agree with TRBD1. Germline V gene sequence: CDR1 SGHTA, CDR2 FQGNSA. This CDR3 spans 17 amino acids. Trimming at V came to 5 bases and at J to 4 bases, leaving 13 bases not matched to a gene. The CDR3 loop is CASSRDQGALPNQPQHF. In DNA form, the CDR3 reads TGTGCCAGCAGCAGAGATCAGGGGGCGCTTCCGAATCAGCCCCAGCATTTT.

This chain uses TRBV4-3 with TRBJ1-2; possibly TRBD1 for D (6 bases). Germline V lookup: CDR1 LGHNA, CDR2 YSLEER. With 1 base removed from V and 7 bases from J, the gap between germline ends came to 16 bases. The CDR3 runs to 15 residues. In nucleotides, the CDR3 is TGCGCCAGCAGCCAAGTAGGTAGCCAGGGGCCTGGCTACACCTTC. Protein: CASSQVGSQGPGYTF.

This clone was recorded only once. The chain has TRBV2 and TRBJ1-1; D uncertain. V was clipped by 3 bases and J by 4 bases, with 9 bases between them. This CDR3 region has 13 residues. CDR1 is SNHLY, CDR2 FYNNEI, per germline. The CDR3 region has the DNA TGTGCCAGCAGTGATCGAGAGGCCACTGAAGCTTTCTTT. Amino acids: CASSDREATEAFF.